A selection of T cell receptor beta chains follows, all from one sample in a study of regulatory T cells in long-lasting Graves disease. TCRdb re-derived calls from the multiplex PCR reads in MiXCR, one entry per CDR3 protein. The sample contains 400,000 to 500,000 distinct CDR3 sequences, around a fifth of which appear only once. This specimen consisted of peripheral blood mononuclear cells (PBMCs), obtained when the disease was refractory, from a patient treated with antithyroid drugs. These TCRs come from a female donor with Graves disease. The CDR3 runs from the conserved cysteine through the conserved F or W. The D gene is left open where the match is weak. Some rows mark clone size as missing; the rest say once, few, many or name a class of expanded clone.

D gene | J gene | V gene | clone size | CDR3 protein | CDR3 DNA
- | TRBJ2-3 | TRBV28 | few | CASSSSDSTDTQYF | TGTGCCAGCAGTTCTTCCGACAGCACAGATACGCAGTATTTT
- | TRBJ1-4 | TRBV4-1 | - | CASSYPRARGRNEKLFF | TGCGCCAGCAGCTACCCACGGGCACGGGGTAGAAATGAAAAACTGTTTTTT
- | TRBJ1-4 | TRBV20-1 | few | CSASDPNEKLFF | TGCAGTGCTAGTGATCCAAATGAAAAACTGTTTTTT
TRBD1 | TRBJ1-3 | TRBV2 | - | CATTPTTDRGLDTIYF | TGTGCCACCACTCCCACCACGGACAGGGGCCTGGACACCATATATTTT
- | TRBJ1-5 | TRBV19 | few | CASSLSGGQPQHF | TGTGCCAGTAGTCTCTCGGGAGGACAGCCCCAGCATTTT
- | TRBJ2-3 | TRBV30 | - | CAWSRAGATDTQYF | TGTGCCTGGAGTCGGGCAGGGGCCACAGATACGCAGTATTTT
- | TRBJ2-3 | TRBV20-1 | - | CSASTSLPTDTQYF | TGCAGTGCTAGTACTAGCCTCCCCACAGATACGCAGTATTTT
- | TRBJ2-2 | TRBV6-1 | few | CASTKRETGELFF | TGTGCCAGCACTAAAAGGGAAACCGGGGAGCTGTTTTTT
- | TRBJ2-5 | TRBV6-1 | many | CASSEVPQYQETQYF | TGTGCCAGCAGTGAAGTTCCCCAGTACCAAGAGACCCAGTACTTC
TRBD1 | TRBJ1-2 | TRBV19 | - | CASSDYRGALRYTF | TGTGCCAGTAGTGACTACAGGGGGGCCTTGCGCTACACCTTC
TRBD1 | TRBJ2-7 | TRBV20-1 | few | CSARETGARYEQYF | TGCAGTGCTAGAGAGACAGGGGCTCGCTACGAGCAGTACTTC
- | TRBJ1-1 | TRBV12-3/TRBV12-4 | many | CASSLERDTEAFF | TGTGCCAGCAGTTTAGAAAGGGACACTGAAGCTTTCTTT
- | TRBJ2-5 | TRBV18 | many | CASSPPSQETQYF | TGTGCCAGCTCACCACCGTCCCAAGAGACCCAGTACTTC
TRBD2 | TRBJ2-5 | TRBV29-1 | many | CSLKTSGMETQYF | TGCAGCCTCAAGACTAGCGGCATGGAGACCCAGTACTTC
TRBD1 | TRBJ2-7 | TRBV10-3 | few | CAISEPGQGGTYEQYF | TGTGCCATCAGTGAGCCGGGACAGGGGGGTACCTACGAGCAGTACTTC
- | TRBJ1-2 | TRBV15 | many | CATSRAHGEYGYTF | TGTGCCACCAGCAGAGCCCATGGGGAGTATGGCTACACCTTC
- | TRBJ2-5 | TRBV28 | many | CASTSGKETQYF | TGTGCCAGCACCTCTGGGAAAGAGACCCAGTACTTC
- | TRBJ2-5 | TRBV25-1 | - | CASSTPGYQETQYF | TGTGCCAGCAGCACACCAGGGTACCAAGAGACCCAGTACTTC
- | TRBJ2-7 | TRBV28 | few | CASSPDFHSEQYF | TGTGCCAGCAGTCCGGACTTCCACAGCGAGCAGTACTTC
- | TRBJ2-7 | TRBV20-1 | - | CSARDRVEIHEQYF | TGCAGTGCTAGAGATCGGGTTGAGATCCACGAGCAGTACTTC
- | TRBJ1-2 | TRBV20-1 | few | CSATGLPGVGGYTF | TGCAGTGCCACGGGACTCCCGGGGGTTGGTGGCTACACCTTC
TRBD1 | TRBJ2-7 | TRBV7-3 | - | CASSLTGQGRYEQYF | TGTGCCAGCAGCTTAACCGGACAGGGGAGGTACGAGCAGTACTTC
- | TRBJ1-4 | TRBV28 | many | CASSFSDEKLFF | TGTGCCAGCAGTTTCTCCGATGAAAAACTGTTTTTT
- | TRBJ2-7 | TRBV27 | - | CASSLDRGRWLNYEQYF | TGTGCCAGCAGTTTAGACCGGGGAAGGTGGCTAAACTACGAGCAGTACTTC
TRBD2 | TRBJ2-7 | TRBV30 | many | CAWSFAGGYEQYF | TGTGCCTGGAGTTTCGCGGGAGGCTACGAGCAGTACTTC
- | TRBJ2-5 | TRBV28 | many | CASSAPPASETQYF | TGTGCCAGCAGTGCCCCCCCGGCGTCGGAGACCCAGTACTTC
- | TRBJ2-7 | TRBV6-1 | many | CASSLGGRGEQYF | TGTGCCAGCAGTCTAGGGGGAAGGGGCGAGCAGTACTTC
- | TRBJ2-2 | TRBV5-6 | - | CASSLGPGAGLGGELFF | TGTGCCAGCAGCTTGGGGCCGGGGGCAGGGCTCGGCGGGGAGCTGTTTTTT
TRBD1 | TRBJ1-6 | TRBV4-1 | few | CASSQDTGTGNGWLYNSPLHF | TGCGCCAGCAGCCAGGATACCGGGACAGGGAATGGGTGGCTCTATAATTCACCCCTCCACTTT
- | TRBJ1-4 | TRBV20-1 | many | CSARVSGPGEELFF | -
- | TRBJ1-5 | TRBV12-3/TRBV12-4 | many | CASSLVASNQPQHF | TGTGCCAGCAGTTTAGTTGCCTCCAATCAGCCCCAGCATTTT
TRBD2 | TRBJ2-7 | TRBV2 | - | CARGGRGTYEQYF | TGTGCCAGGGGAGGGAGAGGCACCTACGAGCAGTACTTC
- | TRBJ1-4 | TRBV7-9 | few | CASSLALYDSLEEKLFF | TGTGCCAGCAGCTTAGCATTATATGACAGTCTGGAGGAAAAACTGTTTTTT
TRBD1 | TRBJ1-1 | TRBV28 | many | CASSLSGQGGTEAFF | TGTGCCAGCAGTTTATCAGGACAGGGGGGCACTGAAGCTTTCTTT
TRBD2 | TRBJ2-2 | TRBV2 | - | CASSEVGLAGIGELFF | TGTGCCAGCAGTGAAGTAGGACTAGCGGGAATCGGGGAGCTGTTTTTT